What follows is one TCR beta chain and its context. Its antigen is currently unknown. The sample comes from a study of cytomegalovirus exposure and HLA in healthy donors. Study observations and caveats: Presence/absence analyses rested on an assumption that sequencing depth was roughly uniform across donors.

The PCR contained 60 Vbeta and 13 Jbeta primers. The repertoire was sequenced with immunoSEQ multiplex PCR; TCRdb's copy has only in-frame clones and lacks some. The sample records around 140,000 clones, about 84% being singletons. After removal of 8 bases from V and 0 bases from J, the junction contained 4 bases not matched to a gene. CDR3 size: 14 residues. Germline assignment: CDR1 KGHSH and CDR2 LQKENI. This chain uses TRBV18 with TRBJ1-1, with 9 positions matching TRBD1. Sequenced: PBMCs. This clonotype originated in a woman aged 18-35 years in good health and CMV-seropositive. CDR3 loop: CASRRDRVNTEAFF. In DNA, the CDR3 is TGTGCCAGCCGCCGGGACAGGGTGAACACTGAAGCTTTCTTT.